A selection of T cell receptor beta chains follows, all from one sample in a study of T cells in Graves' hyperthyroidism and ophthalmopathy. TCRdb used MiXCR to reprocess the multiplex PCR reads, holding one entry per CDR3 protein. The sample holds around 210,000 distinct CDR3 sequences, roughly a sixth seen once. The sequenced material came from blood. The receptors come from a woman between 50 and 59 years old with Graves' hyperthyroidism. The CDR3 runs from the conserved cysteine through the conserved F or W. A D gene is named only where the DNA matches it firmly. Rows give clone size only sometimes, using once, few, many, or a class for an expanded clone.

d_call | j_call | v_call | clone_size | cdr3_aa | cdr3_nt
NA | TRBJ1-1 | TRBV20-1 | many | CSAQGSLDTEAFF | TGCAGTGCTCAGGGGTCGTTGGACACTGAAGCTTTCTTT
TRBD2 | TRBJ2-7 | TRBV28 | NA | CASRTGGAWDEQYF | TGTGCCAGCAGAACGGGGGGGGCCTGGGACGAGCAGTACTTC
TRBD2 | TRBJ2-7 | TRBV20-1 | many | CSARRGGGGSYEQYF | TGCAGTGCCAGGCGGGGGGGTGGGGGGTCCTACGAGCAGTACTTC
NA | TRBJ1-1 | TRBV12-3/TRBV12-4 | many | CASSLSGDTEAFF | TGTGCCAGCAGTTTATCGGGGGACACTGAAGCTTTCTTT
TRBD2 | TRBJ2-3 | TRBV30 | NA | CAWRATSAGADTQYF | TGTGCCTGGAGAGCGACTAGCGCCGGGGCAGATACGCAGTATTTT
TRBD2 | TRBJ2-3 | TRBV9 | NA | CASSVGSSGHTDTQYF | TGTGCCAGCAGCGTAGGGTCTAGCGGGCACACAGATACGCAGTATTTT
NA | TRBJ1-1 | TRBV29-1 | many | CSVRNANGLTEAFF | TGCAGCGTTAGAAATGCGAACGGCCTCACTGAAGCTTTCTTT
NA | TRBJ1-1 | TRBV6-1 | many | CASRDPGGAFF | TGTGCCAGCAGGGACCCCGGTGGGGCTTTCTTT
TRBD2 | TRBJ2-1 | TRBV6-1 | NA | CASSPWTSGSSEQFF | TGTGCCAGCAGCCCGTGGACTAGCGGGAGTAGTGAGCAGTTCTTC
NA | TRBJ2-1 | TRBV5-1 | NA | CASSWEGGANEQFF | TGCGCCAGCAGCTGGGAGGGGGGGGCCAATGAGCAGTTCTTC
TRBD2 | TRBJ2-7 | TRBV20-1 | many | CSVETGTSGYEQYF | TGCAGTGTCGAAACCGGGACTAGCGGCTACGAGCAGTACTTC
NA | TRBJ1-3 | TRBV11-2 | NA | CASSVQGFNSGNTIYF | TGTGCCAGCAGCGTACAGGGTTTTAACTCTGGAAACACCATATATTTT
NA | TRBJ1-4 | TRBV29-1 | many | CSVTGSANEKLFF | TGCAGCGTAACAGGGTCGGCTAATGAAAAACTGTTTTTT
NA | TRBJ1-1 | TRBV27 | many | CASSFGGDMNTEAFF | TGTGCCAGCAGTTTCGGAGGGGATATGAACACTGAAGCTTTCTTT
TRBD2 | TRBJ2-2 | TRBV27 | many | CASSSPGLAGGDTGELFF | TGTGCCAGCAGTTCCCCGGGACTAGCGGGAGGTGACACCGGGGAGCTGTTTTTT
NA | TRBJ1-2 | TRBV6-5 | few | CASSYVGGGYTF | TGTGCCAGCAGTTACGTTGGGGGTGGCTACACCTTC
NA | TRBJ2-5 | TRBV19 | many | CASRGGGALWETQYF | TGTGCCAGTAGGGGCGGGGGCGCATTATGGGAGACCCAGTACTTC
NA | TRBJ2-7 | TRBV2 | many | CASSPNYEQYF | TGTGCCAGCAGCCCGAACTACGAGCAGTACTTC
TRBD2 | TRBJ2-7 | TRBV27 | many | CASNPAGMSSYEQYF | TGTGCCAGCAACCCAGCGGGAATGAGCTCCTACGAGCAGTACTTC
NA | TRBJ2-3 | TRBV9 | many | CASSAAPSGTDTQYF | TGTGCCAGCAGCGCAGCCCCTAGCGGCACAGATACGCAGTATTTT
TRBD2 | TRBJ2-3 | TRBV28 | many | CASRGRLAGFTDTQYF | TGTGCCAGCAGGGGGAGACTAGCGGGGTTCACAGATACGCAGTATTTT
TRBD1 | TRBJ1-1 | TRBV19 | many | CASIPRDRNTEAFF | TGTGCCAGTATCCCCCGGGACAGGAACACTGAAGCTTTCTTT
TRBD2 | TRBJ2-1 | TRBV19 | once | CASSIVETSGRSPYNEQFF | TGTGCCAGTAGTATAGTCGAGACTAGCGGGAGGAGTCCCTACAATGAGCAGTTCTTC
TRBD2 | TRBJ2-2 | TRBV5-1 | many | CASSPGTSGSLIVGELFF | TGCGCCAGCAGCCCCGGGACTAGCGGGAGTTTAATCGTCGGGGAGCTGTTTTTT
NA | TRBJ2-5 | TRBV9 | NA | CASSAIPQETQYF | TGTGCCAGCAGCGCCATCCCCCAAGAGACCCAGTACTTC
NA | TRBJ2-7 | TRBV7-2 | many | CASSLQGTREQYF | TGTGCCAGCAGCTTACAGGGAACGAGGGAGCAGTACTTC
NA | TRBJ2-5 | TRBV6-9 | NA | CASSSGTGWLETQYF | TGTGCCAGCAGTTCAGGGACTGGGTGGTTGGAGACCCAGTACTTC
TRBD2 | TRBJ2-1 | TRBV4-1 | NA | CASSQAREGGYNEQFF | TGCGCCAGCAGCCAAGCGCGGGAGGGCGGCTACAATGAGCAGTTCTTC
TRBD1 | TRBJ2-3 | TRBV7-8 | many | CASTRRDRGDTQYF | TGTGCCAGCACGAGACGGGACAGAGGAGATACGCAGTATTTT
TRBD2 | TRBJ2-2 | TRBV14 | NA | CASSQATGGGELFF | TGTGCCAGCAGCCAAGCCACGGGAGGCGGGGAGCTGTTTTTT
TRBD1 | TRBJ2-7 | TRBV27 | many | CASSKDRESSYEQYF | TGTGCCAGCAGCAAAGACAGGGAATCCTCCTACGAGCAGTACTTC
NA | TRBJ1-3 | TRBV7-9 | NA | CASSSWDGNNTIYF | TGTGCCAGCAGCTCGTGGGACGGTAACAACACCATATATTTT
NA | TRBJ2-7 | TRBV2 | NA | CASSSTENYEQYF | TGTGCCAGCAGTTCGACAGAAAACTACGAGCAGTACTTC
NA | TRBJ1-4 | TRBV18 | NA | CASSMYQAGEGYEKLFF | TGTGCCAGCTCTATGTACCAGGCGGGGGAAGGCTATGAAAAACTGTTTTTT
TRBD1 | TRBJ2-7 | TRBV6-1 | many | CASNPSRGYEQYF | TGTGCCAGCAATCCTAGCAGGGGGTACGAGCAGTACTTC
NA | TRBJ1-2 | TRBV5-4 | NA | CASSRGPNLGYGYTF | TGTGCCAGCAGCAGGGGACCGAACTTAGGCTATGGCTACACCTTC
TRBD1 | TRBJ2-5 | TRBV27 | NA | CASSIAGTGVETQYF | TGTGCCAGCAGTATCGCCGGGACAGGGGTGGAGACCCAGTACTTC
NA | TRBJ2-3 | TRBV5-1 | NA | CASSYTTGAGVDTQYF | TGCGCCAGCAGCTATACGACAGGCGCCGGGGTAGATACGCAGTATTTT
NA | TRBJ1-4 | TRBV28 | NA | CASTYLNEKLFF | TGTGCCAGCACGTATCTAAATGAAAAACTGTTTTTT
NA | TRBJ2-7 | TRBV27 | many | CASSSRANYEQYF | TGTGCCAGCAGTTCCCGGGCAAACTACGAGCAGTACTTC